This TCR beta chain originates from a study of T cells expressing NK-cell markers. Study in general: CD3+CD56+NKG2C+, CD3+CD56+NKG2C- and CD3+CD56-NKG2C+ T cells, once sorted, supplied the TCR beta repertoires.

Generation of TCR beta cDNA was performed by 5'RACE template switching incorporating UMIs. TCRdb reanalyzed the 5' RACE reads and collapses them to one entry per CDR3 protein, without DNA. The sample is made up of about 150,000 distinct CDR3 sequences, and the top ten hold roughly 35% of it. The CDR3 has 15 amino acids. Germline V lookup: CDR1 LNHNV, CDR2 YYDKDF (reference sequence). The chain is built from TRBV15 and TRBJ2-3; TCRdb selects TRBD1, and the lack of DNA leaves this call unchecked. This receptor was identified in a woman aged 45-60 years in good health. The sequencing input was blood T cells: a sorted CD56 or NKG2C T cell subset, CD4+ or CD8+ T cells, or bulk PBMC T cells (not recorded which). The CDR3 region is CATSRGRGDTDTQYF. Full variable domain (remainder filled in from reference TRBV15 and TRBJ2-3): DAMVIQNPRYQVTQFGKPVTLSCSQTLNHNVMYWYQQKSSQAPKLLFHYYDKDFNNEADTPDNFQSRRPNTSFCFLDIRSPGLGDTAMYLCATSRGRGDTDTQYFGPGTRLTVL.